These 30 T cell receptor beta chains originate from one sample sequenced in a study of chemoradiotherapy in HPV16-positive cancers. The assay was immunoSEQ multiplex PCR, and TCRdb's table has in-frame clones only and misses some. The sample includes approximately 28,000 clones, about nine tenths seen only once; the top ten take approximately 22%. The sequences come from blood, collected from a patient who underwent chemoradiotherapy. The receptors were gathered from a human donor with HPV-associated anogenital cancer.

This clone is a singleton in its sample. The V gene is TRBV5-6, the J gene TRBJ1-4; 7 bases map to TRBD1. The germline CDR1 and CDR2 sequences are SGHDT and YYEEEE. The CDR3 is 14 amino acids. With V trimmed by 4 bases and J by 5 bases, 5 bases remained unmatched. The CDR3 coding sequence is TGTGCCAGCAGCCCCGACAGGGTGAATGAAAAACTGTTTTTT. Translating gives CASSPDRVNEKLFF.

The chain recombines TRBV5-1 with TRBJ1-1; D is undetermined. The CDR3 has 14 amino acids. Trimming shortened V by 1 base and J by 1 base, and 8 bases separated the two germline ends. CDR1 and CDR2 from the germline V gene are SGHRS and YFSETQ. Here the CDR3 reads CASSLTPSNTEAFF. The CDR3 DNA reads TGCGCCAGCAGCTTGACACCTTCGAACACTGAAGCTTTCTTT. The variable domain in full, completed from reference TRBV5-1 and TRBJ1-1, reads KAGVTQTPRYLIKTRGQQVTLSCSPISGHRSVSWYQQTPGQGLQFLFEYFSETQRNKGNFPGRFSGRQFSNSRSEMNVSTLELGDSALYLCASSLTPSNTEAFFGQGTRLTVV.

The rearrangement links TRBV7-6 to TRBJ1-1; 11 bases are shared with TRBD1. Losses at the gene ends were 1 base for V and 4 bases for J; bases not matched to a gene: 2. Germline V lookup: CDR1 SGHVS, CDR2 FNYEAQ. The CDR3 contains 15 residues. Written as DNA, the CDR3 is TGTGCCAGCAGCTTAGGGGGGACAGGGGGCACTGAAGCTTTCTTT. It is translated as CASSLGGTGGTEAFF.

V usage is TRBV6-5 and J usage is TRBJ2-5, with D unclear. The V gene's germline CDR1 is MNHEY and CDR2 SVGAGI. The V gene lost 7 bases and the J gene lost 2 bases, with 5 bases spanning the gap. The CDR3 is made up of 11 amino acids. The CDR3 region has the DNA TGTGCCAGCAAAGTTCAAGAGACCCAGTACTTC. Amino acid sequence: CASKVQETQYF.

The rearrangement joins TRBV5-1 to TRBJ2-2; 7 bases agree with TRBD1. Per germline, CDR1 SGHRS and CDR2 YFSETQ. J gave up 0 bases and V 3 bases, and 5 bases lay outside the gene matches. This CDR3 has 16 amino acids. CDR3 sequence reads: CASSSQTGPNTGELFF. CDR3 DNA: TGCGCCAGCAGCTCACAGACAGGGCCGAACACCGGGGAGCTGTTTTTT.

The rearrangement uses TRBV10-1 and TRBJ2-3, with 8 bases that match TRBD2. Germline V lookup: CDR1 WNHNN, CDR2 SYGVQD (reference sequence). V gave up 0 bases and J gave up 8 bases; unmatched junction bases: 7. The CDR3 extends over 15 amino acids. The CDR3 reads CASSESALAGSTQYF. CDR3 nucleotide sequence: TGCGCCAGCAGTGAGTCGGCGTTAGCGGGATCTACGCAGTATTTT.

CDR3 sequence reads: CASSLEVPEATNEKLFF. For the CDR3, the DNA is TGTGCCAGCAGCTTAGAGGTGCCGGAGGCAACTAATGAAAAACTGTTTTTT. This chain joins TRBV7-8 and TRBJ1-4; no firm D call. Germline V gene sequence: CDR1 SGHVS, CDR2 FQNEAQ. V shed 1 base and J shed 0 bases, with 12 bases lying between them. The CDR3 length is 17 residues.

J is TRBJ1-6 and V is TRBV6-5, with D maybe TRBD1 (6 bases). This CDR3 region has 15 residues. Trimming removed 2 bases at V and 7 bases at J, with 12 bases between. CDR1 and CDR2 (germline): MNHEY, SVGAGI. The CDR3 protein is CASSYRHQGNSPLHF. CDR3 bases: TGTGCCAGCAGTTACCGTCATCAGGGGAATTCACCCCTCCACTTT.

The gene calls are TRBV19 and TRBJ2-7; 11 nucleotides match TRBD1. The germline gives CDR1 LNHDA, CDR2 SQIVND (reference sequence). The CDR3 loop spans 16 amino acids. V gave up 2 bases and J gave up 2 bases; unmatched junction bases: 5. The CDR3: CASSIPGTGGTYEQYF. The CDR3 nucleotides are TGTGCCAGTAGTATACCCGGGACAGGGGGGACCTACGAGCAGTACTTC. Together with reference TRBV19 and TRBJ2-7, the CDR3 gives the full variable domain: DGGITQSPKYLFRKEGQNVTLSCEQNLNHDAMYWYRQDPGQGLRLIYYSQIVNDFQKGDIAEGYSVSREKKESFPLTVTSAQKNPTAFYLCASSIPGTGGTYEQYFGPGTRLTVT.

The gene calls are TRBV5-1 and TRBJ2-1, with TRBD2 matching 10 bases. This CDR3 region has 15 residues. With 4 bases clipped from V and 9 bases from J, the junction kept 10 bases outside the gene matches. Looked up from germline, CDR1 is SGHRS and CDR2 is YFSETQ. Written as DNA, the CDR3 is TGCGCCAGCAGCGCCCCCGCTAGCGGGAGTACTGAGCAGTTCTTC. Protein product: CASSAPASGSTEQFF.

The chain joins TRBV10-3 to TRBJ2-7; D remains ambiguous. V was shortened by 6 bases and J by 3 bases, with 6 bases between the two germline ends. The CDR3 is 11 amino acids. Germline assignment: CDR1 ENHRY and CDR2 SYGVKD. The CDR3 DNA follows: TGTGCCATCAGCCAGAACTACGAGCAGTACTTC. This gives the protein CAISQNYEQYF.

The CDR3 coding sequence is TGTGCCAGCTCCGACAGGGTTGGCTACACCTTC. This encodes CASSDRVGYTF. This chain links TRBV18 with TRBJ1-2, with 7 bases identical to TRBD1. The CDR3 sequence is 11 residues long. Germline lookup yields CDR1 KGHSH and CDR2 LQKENI. V was pared by 6 bases and J by 7 bases, with 2 bases of the junction left unmatched.

This CDR3 is CASSRTGTESYEQYF. The CDR3 DNA follows: TGTGCCAGCAGCCGAACCGGGACGGAGTCCTACGAGCAGTACTTC. V and J are TRBV6-6 and TRBJ2-7; the D gene could be TRBD1 or TRBD2 (5 bases each). Germline-derived CDR1 and CDR2 are MNHNY and SVGAGI (reference sequence). The CDR3 runs 15 residues. The V end was cut by 6 bases, the J end by 1 base, with 16 bases between.

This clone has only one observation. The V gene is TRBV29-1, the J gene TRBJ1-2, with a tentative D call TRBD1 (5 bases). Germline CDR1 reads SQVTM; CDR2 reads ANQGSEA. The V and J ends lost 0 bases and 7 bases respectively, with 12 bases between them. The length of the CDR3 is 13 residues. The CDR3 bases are TGCAGCGTTGAAGACAGGGCTCTGGCTGGCTACACCTTC. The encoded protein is CSVEDRALAGYTF.

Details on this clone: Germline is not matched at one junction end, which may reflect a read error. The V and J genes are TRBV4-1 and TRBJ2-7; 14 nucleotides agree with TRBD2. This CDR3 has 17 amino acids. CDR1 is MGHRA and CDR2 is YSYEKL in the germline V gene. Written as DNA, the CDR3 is TGCGCCAGCAGCCAGGGACTAGCGGGAGAGGGCTTCTACGGGCAGTACTTC. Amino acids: CASSQGLAGEGFYGQYF.

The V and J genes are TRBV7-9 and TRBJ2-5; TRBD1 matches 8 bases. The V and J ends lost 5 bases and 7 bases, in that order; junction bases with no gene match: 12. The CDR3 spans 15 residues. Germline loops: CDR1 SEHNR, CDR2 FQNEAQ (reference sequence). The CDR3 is CASSPGQAPPGTQYF. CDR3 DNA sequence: TGTGCCAGCAGCCCGGGACAGGCTCCACCGGGGACCCAGTACTTC. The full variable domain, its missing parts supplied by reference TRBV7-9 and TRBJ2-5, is DTGVSQNPRHKITKRGQNVTFRCDPISEHNRLYWYRQTLGQGPEFLTYFQNEAQLEKSRLLSDRFSAERPKGSFSTLEIQRTEQGDSAMYLCASSPGQAPPGTQYFGPGTRLLVL.

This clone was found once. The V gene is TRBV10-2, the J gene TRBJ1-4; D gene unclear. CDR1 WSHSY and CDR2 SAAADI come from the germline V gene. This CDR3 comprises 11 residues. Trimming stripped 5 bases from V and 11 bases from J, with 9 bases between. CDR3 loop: CASSPGGKLFF. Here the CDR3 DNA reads TGCGCCAGCAGTCCCGGAGGCAAACTGTTTTTT.

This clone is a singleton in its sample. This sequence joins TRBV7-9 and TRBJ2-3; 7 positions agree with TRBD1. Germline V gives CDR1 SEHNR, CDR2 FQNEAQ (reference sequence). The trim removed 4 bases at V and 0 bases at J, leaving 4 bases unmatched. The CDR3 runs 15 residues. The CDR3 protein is CASSYRGRSTDTQYF. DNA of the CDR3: TGTGCCAGCAGCTACAGGGGAAGAAGCACAGATACGCAGTATTTT. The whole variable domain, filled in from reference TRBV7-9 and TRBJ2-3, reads DTGVSQNPRHKITKRGQNVTFRCDPISEHNRLYWYRQTLGQGPEFLTYFQNEAQLEKSRLLSDRFSAERPKGSFSTLEIQRTEQGDSAMYLCASSYRGRSTDTQYFGPGTRLTVL.

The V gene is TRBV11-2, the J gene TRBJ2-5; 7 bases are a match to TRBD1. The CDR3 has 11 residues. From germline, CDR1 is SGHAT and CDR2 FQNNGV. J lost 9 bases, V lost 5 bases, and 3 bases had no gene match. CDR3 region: CASSEGGPQYF. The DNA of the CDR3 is TGTGCCAGCAGCGAAGGGGGCCCCCAGTACTTC.

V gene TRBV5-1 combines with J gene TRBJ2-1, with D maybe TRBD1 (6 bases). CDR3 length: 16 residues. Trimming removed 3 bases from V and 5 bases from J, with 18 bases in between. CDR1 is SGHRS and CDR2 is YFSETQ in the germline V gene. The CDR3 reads CASSSADRILDNEQFF. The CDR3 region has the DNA TGCGCCAGCAGCTCCGCAGACAGGATCTTAGACAATGAGCAGTTCTTC. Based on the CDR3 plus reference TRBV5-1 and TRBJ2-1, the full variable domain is KAGVTQTPRYLIKTRGQQVTLSCSPISGHRSVSWYQQTPGQGLQFLFEYFSETQRNKGNFPGRFSGRQFSNSRSEMNVSTLELGDSALYLCASSSADRILDNEQFFGPGTRLTVL.

CDR3 sequence reads: CASSQAGTGWGTEAFF. CDR3 nucleotide sequence: TGCGCCAGCAGCCAAGCCGGGACAGGGTGGGGCACTGAAGCTTTCTTT. This chain uses TRBV4-1 with TRBJ1-1, with 9 nucleotides matching TRBD1. Per the germline V gene, CDR1 is MGHRA and CDR2 is YSYEKL. V shed 1 base, J shed 4 bases, and the junction held 7 bases outside the gene matches. CDR3 size: 16 residues.

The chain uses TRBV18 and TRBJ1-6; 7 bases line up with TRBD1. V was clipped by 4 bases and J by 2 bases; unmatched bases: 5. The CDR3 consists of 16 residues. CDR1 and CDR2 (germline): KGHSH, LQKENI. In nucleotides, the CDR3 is TGTGCCAGCTCACTATGGGGACAGACCTATAATTCACCCCTCCACTTT. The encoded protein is CASSLWGQTYNSPLHF.

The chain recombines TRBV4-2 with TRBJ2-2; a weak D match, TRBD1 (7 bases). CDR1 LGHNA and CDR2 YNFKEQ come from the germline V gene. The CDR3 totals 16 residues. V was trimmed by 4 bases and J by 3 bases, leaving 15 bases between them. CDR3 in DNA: TGTGCCAGCAGCCCGGAGGGGGCGTGGGACACCGGGGAGCTGTTTTTT. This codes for CASSPEGAWDTGELFF.

The CDR3 nucleotides read TGTGCCAGCAGTCGGACAGGGAAGAATCGCTACGAGCAGTACTTC. Encoded protein: CASSRTGKNRYEQYF. This chain connects TRBV6-5 to TRBJ2-7; 8 bases line up with TRBD1. V was pared by 5 bases and J by 3 bases, with 9 bases of the junction left unmatched. The CDR3 sequence is 15 residues long. Germline-derived CDR1 and CDR2 are MNHEY and SVGAGI.

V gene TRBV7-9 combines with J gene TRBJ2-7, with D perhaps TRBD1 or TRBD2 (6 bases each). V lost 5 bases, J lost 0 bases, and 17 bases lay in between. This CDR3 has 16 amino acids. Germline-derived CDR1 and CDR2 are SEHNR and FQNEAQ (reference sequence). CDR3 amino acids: CASSPRQGGISYEQYF. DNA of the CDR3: TGTGCCAGCAGCCCCCGTCAAGGGGGGATCTCCTACGAGCAGTACTTC.

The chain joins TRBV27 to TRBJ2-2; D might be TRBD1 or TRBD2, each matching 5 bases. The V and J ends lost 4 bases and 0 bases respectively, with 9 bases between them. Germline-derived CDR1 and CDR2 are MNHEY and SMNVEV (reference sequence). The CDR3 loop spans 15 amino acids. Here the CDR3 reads CASSWVGANTGELFF. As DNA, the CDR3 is TGTGCCAGCAGTTGGGTGGGGGCGAACACCGGGGAGCTGTTTTTT.

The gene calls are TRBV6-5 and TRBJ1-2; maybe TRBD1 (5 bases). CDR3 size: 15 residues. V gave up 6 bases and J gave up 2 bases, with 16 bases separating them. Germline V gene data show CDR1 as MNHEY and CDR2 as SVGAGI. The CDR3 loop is CASRERGAGNYGYTF. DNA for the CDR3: TGTGCCAGCAGAGAAAGAGGGGCTGGGAACTATGGCTACACCTTC.

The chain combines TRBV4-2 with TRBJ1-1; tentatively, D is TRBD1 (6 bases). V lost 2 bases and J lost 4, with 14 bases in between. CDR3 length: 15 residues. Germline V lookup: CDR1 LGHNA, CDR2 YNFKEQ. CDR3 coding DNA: TGTGCCAGCAGCCAACACCGGGACACGGGCACTGAAGCTTTCTTT. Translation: CASSQHRDTGTEAFF.

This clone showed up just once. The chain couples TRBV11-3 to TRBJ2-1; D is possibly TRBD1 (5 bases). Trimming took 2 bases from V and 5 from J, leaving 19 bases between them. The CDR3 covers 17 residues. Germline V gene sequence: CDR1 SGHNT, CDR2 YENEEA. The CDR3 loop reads CASSLCYRGRVNNEQFF. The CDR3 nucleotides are TGTGCCAGCAGCTTATGTTATCGTGGCAGGGTAAACAATGAGCAGTTCTTC.

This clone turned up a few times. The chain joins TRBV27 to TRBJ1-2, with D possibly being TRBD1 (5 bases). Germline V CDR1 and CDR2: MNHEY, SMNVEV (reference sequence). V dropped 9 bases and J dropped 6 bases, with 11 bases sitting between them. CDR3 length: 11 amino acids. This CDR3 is CASNRGDGYTF. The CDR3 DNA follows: TGTGCCAGTAACCGGGGGGATGGCTACACCTTC.